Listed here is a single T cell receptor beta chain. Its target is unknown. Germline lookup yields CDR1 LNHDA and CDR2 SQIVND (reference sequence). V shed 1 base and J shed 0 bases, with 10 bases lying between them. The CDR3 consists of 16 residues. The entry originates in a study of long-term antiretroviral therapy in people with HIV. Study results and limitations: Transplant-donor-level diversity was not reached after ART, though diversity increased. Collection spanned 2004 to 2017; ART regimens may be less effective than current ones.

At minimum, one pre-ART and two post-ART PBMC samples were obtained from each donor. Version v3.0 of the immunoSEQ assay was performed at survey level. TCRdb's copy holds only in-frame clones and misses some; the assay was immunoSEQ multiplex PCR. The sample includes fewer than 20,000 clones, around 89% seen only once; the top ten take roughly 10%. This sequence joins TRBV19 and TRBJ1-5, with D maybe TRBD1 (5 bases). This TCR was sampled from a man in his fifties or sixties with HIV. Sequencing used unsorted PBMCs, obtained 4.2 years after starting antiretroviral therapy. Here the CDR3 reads CASSIGGGASNQPQHF. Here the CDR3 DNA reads TGTGCCAGTAGTATAGGGGGAGGGGCTAGCAATCAGCCCCAGCATTTT.